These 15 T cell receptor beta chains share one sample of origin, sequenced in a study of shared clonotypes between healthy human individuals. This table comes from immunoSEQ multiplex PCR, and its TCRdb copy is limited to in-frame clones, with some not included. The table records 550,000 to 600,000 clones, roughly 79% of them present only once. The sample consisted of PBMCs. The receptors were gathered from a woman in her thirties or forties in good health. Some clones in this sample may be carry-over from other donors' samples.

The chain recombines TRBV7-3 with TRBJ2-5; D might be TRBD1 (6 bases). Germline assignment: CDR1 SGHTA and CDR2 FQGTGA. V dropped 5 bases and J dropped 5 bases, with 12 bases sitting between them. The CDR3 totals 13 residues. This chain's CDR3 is CASSTGTAETQYF. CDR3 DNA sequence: TGTGCCAGCAGCACAGGGACGGCGGAGACCCAGTACTTC.

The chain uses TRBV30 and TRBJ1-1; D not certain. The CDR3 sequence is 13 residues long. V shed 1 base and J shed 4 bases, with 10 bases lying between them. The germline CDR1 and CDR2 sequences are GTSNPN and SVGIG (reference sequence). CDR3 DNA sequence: TGTGCCTGGAGTGGGGGAGGGTCCACTGAAGCTTTCTTT. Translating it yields CAWSGGGSTEAFF.

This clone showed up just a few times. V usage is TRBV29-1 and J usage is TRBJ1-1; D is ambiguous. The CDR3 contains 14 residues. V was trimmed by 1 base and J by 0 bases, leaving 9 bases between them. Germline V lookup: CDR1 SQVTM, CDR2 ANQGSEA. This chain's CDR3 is CSVEAGRMNTEAFF. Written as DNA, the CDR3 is TGCAGCGTTGAAGCGGGTAGGATGAACACTGAAGCTTTCTTT. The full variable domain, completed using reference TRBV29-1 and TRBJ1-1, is SAVISQKPSRDICQRGTSLTIQCQVDSQVTMMFWYRQQPGQSLTLIATANQGSEATYESGFVIDKFPISRPNLTFSTLTVSNMSPEDSSIYLCSVEAGRMNTEAFFGQGTRLTVV.

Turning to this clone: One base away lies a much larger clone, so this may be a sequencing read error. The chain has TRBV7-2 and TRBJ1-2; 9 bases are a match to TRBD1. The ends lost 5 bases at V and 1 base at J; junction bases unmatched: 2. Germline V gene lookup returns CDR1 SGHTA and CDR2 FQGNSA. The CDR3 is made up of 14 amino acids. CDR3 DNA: TGTGCCAGCAGCCCGACAGGGGGTAACTATGGCTACACCTTC. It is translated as CASSPTGGNYGYTF.

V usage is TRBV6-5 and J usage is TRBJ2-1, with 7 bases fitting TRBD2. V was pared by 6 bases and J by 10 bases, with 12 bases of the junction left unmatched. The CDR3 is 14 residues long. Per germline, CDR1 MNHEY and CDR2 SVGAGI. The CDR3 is CASSYRSGRGEQFF. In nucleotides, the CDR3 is TGTGCCAGCAGCTACAGGTCAGGGAGGGGCGAGCAGTTCTTC.

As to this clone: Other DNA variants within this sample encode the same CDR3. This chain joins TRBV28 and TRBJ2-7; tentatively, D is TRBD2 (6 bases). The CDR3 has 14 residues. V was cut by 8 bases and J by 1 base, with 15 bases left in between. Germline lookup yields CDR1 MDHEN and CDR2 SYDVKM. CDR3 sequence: CASARAGTSYEQYF. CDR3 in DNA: TGTGCCAGCGCTCGGGCGGGGACTTCCTACGAGCAGTACTTC.

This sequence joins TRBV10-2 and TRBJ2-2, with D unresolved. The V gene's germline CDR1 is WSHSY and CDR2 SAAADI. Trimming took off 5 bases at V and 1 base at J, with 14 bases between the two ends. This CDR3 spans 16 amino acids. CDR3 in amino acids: CASSPDRRLNTGELFF. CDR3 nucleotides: TGCGCCAGCAGTCCCGACCGCCGATTGAACACCGGGGAGCTGTTTTTT.

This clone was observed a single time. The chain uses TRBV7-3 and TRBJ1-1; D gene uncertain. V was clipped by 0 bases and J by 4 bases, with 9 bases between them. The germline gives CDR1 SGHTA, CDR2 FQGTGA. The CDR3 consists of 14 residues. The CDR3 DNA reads TGTGCCAGCAGCTTAACGGCTGGAAGCACTGAAGCTTTCTTT. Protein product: CASSLTAGSTEAFF.

CDR3 coding DNA: TGTGCCAGCAGCGCTGGACGGGAGAATCACTATGGCTACACCTTC. This translates into CASSAGRENHYGYTF. J is TRBJ1-2 and V is TRBV5-6; D gene uncertain. V lost 4 bases and J 3 bases, leaving 16 bases between the germline ends. From germline, CDR1 is SGHDT and CDR2 YYEEEE. CDR3 size: 15 residues.

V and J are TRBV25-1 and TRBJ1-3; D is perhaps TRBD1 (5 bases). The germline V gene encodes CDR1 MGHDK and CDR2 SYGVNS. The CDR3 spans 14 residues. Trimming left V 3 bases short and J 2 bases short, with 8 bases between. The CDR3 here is CASSDWGTGNTIYF. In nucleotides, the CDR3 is TGTGCCAGCAGTGATTGGGGGACTGGAAACACCATATATTTT.

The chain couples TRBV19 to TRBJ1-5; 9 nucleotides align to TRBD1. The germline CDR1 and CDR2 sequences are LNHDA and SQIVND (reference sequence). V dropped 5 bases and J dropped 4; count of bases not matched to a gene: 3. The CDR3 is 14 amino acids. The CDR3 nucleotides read TGTGCCAGTAGTCCAGGACAGGGGAATCAGCCCCAGCATTTT. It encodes CASSPGQGNQPQHF.

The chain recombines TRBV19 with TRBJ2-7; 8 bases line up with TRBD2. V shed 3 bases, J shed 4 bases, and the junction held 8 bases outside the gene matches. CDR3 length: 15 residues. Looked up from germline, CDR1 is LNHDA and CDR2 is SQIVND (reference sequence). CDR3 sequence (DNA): TGTGCCAGTAGTATGGAGCGGGAGACTAAGTACGAGCAGTACTTC. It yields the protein CASSMERETKYEQYF.

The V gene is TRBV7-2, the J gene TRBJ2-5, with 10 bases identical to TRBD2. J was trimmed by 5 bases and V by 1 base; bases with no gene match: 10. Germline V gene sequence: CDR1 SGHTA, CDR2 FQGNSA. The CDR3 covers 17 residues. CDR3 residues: CASSLGRAGGPQETQYF. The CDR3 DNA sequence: TGTGCCAGCAGCTTAGGGCGAGCGGGAGGGCCACAGGAGACCCAGTACTTC.

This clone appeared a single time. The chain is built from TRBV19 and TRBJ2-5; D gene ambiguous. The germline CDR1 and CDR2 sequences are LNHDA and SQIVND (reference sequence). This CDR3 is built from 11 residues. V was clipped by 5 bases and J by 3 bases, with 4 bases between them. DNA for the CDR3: TGTGCCAGTAGTGCAGAAGAGACCCAGTACTTC. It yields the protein CASSAEETQYF. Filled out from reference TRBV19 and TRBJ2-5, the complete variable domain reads DGGITQSPKYLFRKEGQNVTLSCEQNLNHDAMYWYRQDPGQGLRLIYYSQIVNDFQKGDIAEGYSVSREKKESFPLTVTSAQKNPTAFYLCASSAEETQYFGPGTRLLVL.

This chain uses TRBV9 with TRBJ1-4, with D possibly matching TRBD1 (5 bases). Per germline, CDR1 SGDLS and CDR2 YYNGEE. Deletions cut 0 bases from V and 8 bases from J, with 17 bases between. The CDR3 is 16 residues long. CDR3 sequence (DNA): TGTGCCAGCAGCGTAGGGGGGGTAGGTTGGGCAGAAAAACTGTTTTTT. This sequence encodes CASSVGGVGWAEKLFF. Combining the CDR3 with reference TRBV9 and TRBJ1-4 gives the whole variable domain DSGVTQTPKHLITATGQRVTLRCSPRSGDLSVYWYQQSLDQGLQFLIQYYNGEERAKGNILERFSAQQFPDLHSELNLSSLELGDSALYFCASSVGGVGWAEKLFFGSGTQLSVL.